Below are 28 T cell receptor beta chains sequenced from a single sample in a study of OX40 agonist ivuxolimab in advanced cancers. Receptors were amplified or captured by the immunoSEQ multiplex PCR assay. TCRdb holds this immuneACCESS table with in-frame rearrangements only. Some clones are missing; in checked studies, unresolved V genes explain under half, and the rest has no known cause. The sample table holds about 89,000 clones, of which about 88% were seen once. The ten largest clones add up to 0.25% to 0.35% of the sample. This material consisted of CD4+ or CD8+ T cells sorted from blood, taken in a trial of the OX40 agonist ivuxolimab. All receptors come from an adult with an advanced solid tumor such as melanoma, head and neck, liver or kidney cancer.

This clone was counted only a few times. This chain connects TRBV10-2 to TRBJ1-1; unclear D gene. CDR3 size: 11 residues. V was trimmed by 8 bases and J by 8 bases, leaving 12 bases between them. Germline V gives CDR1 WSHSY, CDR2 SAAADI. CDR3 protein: CASRRRGEAFF. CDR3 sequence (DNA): TGCGCCAGCCGTCGAAGAGGGGAAGCTTTCTTT.

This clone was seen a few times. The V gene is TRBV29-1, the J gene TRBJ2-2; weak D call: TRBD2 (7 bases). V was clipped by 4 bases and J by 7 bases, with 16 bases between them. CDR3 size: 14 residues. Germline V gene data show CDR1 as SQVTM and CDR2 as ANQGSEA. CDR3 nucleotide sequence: TGCAGCGTTGTGCGGGGGCCGTATAGCGGGGAGCTGTTTTTT. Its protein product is CSVVRGPYSGELFF.

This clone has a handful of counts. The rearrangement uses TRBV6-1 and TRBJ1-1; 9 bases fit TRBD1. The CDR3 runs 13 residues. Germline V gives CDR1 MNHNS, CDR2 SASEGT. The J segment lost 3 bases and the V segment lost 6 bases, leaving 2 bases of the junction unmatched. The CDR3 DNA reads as TGTGCCAGCAGGGGACAGGGATACACTGAAGCTTTCTTT. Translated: CASRGQGYTEAFF.

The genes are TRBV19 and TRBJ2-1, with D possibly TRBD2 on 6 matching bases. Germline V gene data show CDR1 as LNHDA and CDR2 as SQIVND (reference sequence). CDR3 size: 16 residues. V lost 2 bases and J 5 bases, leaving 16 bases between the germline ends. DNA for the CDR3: TGTGCCAGTAGTATAAGGGGACTGAGGGACCACAATGAGCAGTTCTTC. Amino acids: CASSIRGLRDHNEQFF.

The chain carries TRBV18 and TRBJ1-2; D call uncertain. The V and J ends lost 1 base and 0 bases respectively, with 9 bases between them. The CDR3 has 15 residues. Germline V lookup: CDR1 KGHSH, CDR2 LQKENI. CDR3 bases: TGTGCCAGCTCACCACTTAAAGGAACTAACTATGGCTACACCTTC. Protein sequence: CASSPLKGTNYGYTF.

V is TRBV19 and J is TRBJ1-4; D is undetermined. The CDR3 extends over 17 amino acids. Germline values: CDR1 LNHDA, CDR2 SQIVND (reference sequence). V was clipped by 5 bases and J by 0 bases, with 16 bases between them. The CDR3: CASSLKPLRATNEKLFF. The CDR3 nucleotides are TGTGCCAGTAGTCTGAAACCCCTACGGGCAACTAATGAAAAACTGTTTTTT.

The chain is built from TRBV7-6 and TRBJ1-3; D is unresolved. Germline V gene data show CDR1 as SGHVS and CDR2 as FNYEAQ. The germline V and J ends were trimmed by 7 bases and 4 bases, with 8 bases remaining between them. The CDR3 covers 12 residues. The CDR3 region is CASKAAGNTIYF. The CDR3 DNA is TGTGCCAGCAAGGCAGCCGGAAACACCATATATTTT.

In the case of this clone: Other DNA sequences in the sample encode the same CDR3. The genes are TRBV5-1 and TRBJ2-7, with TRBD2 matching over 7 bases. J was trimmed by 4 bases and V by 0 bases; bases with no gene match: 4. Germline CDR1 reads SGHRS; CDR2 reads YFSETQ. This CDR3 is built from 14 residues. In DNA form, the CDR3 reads TGCGCCAGCAGCTTGGTGGCCGGGGGGTACGAGCAGTACTTC. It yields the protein CASSLVAGGYEQYF.

The CDR3 DNA follows: TGTGCCAGCAGCCCGGTGGCCAACTCCTACGAGCAGTACTTC. This sequence encodes CASSPVANSYEQYF. The V gene is TRBV7-3, the J gene TRBJ2-7; D remains ambiguous. V was shortened by 5 bases and J by 0 bases, with 11 bases between the two germline ends. CDR1 SGHTA and CDR2 FQGTGA come from the germline V gene. There are 14 residues in the CDR3.

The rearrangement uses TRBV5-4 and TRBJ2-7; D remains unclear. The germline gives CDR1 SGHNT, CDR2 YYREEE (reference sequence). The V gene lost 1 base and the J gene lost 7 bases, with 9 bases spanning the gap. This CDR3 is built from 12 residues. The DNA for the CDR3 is TGTGCCAGCAGCTTGCCAGAAGGGGAGCAGTACTTC. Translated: CASSLPEGEQYF.

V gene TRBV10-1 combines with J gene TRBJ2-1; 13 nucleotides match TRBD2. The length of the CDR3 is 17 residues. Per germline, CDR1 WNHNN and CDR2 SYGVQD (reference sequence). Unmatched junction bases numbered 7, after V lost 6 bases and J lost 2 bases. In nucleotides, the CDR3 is TGCGCCAGCAGCAGACTAGCGGGGGGCTCCCCCTACAATGAGCAGTTCTTC. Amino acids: CASSRLAGGSPYNEQFF.

The DNA of the CDR3 is TGTGCCAGCAGCTTGGGACCGGGACAAGGAGGGTCTGGAAACACCATATATTTT. Translation: CASSLGPGQGGSGNTIYF. The genes are TRBV5-8 and TRBJ1-3; a possible D gene is TRBD1 (6 bases). V gave up 0 bases and J gave up 1 base, with 17 bases separating them. The germline V gene encodes CDR1 SGHTS and CDR2 YDEGEE. This CDR3 is built from 18 residues.

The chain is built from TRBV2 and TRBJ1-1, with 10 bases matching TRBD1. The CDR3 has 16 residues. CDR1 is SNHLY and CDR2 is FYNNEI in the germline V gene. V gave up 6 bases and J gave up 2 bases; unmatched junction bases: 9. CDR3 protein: CASRPRQGASNTEAFF. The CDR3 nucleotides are TGTGCCAGCAGGCCTAGACAGGGGGCGTCCAACACTGAAGCTTTCTTT.

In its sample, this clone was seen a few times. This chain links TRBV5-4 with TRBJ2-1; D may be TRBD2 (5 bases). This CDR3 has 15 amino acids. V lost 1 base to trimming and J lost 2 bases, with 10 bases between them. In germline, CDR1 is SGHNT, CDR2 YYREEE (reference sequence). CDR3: CASSLIRGTYNEQFF. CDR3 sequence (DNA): TGTGCCAGCAGCTTGATACGGGGAACCTACAATGAGCAGTTCTTC.

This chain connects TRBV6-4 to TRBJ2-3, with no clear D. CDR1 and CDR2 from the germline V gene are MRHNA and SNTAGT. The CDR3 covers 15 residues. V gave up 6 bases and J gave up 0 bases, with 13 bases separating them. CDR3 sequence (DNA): TGTGCCAGCAGGGACCAACCAACTAGCACAGATACGCAGTATTTT. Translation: CASRDQPTSTDTQYF.

CDR3 amino acids: CASSQVGRGSYNEQFF. The CDR3 coding sequence is TGTGCCAGCAGCCAAGTTGGCAGGGGAAGTTACAATGAGCAGTTCTTC. V and J are TRBV4-2 and TRBJ2-1; D possibly corresponds to TRBD1 (6 bases). Trimming removed 1 base at V and 4 bases at J, with 14 bases between. Per germline, CDR1 LGHNA and CDR2 YNFKEQ. The CDR3 sequence is 16 residues long.

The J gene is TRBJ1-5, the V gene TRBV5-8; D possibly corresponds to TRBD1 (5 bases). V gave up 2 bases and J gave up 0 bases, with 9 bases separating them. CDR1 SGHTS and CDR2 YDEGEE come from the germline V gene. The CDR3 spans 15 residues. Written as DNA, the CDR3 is TGTGCCAGCAGCTTCCGACAGCTTAGCAATCAGCCCCAGCATTTT. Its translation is CASSFRQLSNQPQHF. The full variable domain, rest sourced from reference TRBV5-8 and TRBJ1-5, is EAGVTQSPTHLIKTRGQQATLRCSPISGHTSVYWYQQALGLGLQFLLWYDEGEERNRGNFPPRFSGRQFPNYSSELNVNALELEDSALYLCASSFRQLSNQPQHFGDGTRLSIL.

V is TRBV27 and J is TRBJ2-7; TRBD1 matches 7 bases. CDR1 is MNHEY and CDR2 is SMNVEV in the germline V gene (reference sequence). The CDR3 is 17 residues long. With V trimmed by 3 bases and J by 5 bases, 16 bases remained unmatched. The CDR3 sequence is CASSFAQQGTSYHEQYF. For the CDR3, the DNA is TGTGCCAGCAGTTTTGCCCAACAGGGGACCTCCTACCACGAGCAGTACTTC.

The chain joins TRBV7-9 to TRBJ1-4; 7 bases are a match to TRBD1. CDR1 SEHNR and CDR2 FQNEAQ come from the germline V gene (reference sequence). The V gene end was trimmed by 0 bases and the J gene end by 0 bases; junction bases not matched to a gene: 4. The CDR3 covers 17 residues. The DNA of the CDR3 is TGTGCCAGCAGCTTAGCGCAGGGGGTAGCAACTAATGAAAAACTGTTTTTT. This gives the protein CASSLAQGVATNEKLFF.

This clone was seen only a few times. In DNA, the CDR3 is TGTGCCTGGAGTGCTCCCGGGTTTTCGCAGTACTTC. It encodes CAWSAPGFSQYF. The chain uses TRBV30 and TRBJ2-7; D remains ambiguous. V was shortened by 1 base and J by 9 bases, with 13 bases between the two germline ends. Looked up from germline, CDR1 is GTSNPN and CDR2 is SVGIG (reference sequence). The CDR3 runs 12 residues.

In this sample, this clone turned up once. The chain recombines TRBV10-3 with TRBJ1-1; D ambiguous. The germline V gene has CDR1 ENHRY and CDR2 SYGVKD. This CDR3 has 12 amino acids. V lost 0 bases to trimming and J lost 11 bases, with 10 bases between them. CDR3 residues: CAISESSHGAFF. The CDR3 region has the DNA TGTGCCATCAGTGAGTCTTCCCATGGGGCTTTCTTT.

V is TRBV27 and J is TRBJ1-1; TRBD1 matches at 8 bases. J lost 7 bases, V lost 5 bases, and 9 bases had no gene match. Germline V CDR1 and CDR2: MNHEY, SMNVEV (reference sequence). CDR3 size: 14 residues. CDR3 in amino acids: CASSRNRGEGEAFF. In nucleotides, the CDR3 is TGTGCCAGCAGTCGCAACAGGGGGGAAGGTGAAGCTTTCTTT.

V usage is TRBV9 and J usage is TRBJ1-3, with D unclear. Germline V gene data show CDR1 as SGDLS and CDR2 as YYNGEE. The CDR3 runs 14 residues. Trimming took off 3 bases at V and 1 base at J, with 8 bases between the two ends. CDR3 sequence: CASSAQSSGNTIYF. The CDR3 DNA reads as TGTGCCAGCAGCGCCCAGAGTTCTGGAAACACCATATATTTT.

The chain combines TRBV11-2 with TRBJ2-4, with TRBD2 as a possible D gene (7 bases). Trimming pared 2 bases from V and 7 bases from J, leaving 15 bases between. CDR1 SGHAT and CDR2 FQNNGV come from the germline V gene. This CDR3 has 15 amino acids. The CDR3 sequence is CASSLRGGGRNIQYF. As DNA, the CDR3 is TGTGCCAGCAGCTTAAGGGGGGGCGGGCGGAACATTCAGTACTTC.

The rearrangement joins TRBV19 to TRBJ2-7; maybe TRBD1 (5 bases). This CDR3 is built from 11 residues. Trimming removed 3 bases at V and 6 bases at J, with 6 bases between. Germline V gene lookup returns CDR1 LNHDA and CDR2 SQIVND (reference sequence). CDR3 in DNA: TGTGCCAGTAGTATTAGGGGCGAGCAGTACTTC. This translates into CASSIRGEQYF.

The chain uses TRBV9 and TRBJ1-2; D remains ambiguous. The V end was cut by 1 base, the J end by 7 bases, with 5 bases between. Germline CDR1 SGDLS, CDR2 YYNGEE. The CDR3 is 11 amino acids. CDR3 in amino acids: CASSVSSGYTF. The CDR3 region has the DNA TGTGCCAGCAGCGTATCGTCTGGCTACACCTTC.

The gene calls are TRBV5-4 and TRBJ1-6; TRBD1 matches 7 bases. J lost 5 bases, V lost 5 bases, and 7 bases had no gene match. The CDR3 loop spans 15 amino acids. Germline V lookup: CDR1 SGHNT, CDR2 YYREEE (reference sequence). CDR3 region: CASREGTADNSPLHF. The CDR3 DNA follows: TGTGCCAGCAGGGAAGGGACAGCTGATAATTCACCCCTCCACTTT.

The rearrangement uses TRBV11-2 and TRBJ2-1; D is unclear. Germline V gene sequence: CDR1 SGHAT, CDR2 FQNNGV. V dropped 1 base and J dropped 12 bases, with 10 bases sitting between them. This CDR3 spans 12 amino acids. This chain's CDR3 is CASSLGTPGQFF. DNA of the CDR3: TGTGCCAGCAGCTTAGGGACGCCGGGGCAGTTCTTC.